Following are 6 T cell receptor beta chains from one sample sequenced in a study of T cell changes during pregnancy in multiple sclerosis. Sequencing used immunoSEQ multiplex PCR; TCRdb keeps in-frame clones, though not all of them. The data show 16,000 or so clones, with 95% to 96% seen just once and 0.8% to 1% held by the top ten. This specimen was peripheral blood, taken in the third trimester of pregnancy. The receptors derive from a female donor with multiple sclerosis, enrolled in a pregnancy study.

The rearrangement uses TRBV9 and TRBJ2-5, with 7 bases lining up with TRBD2. Unmatched junction bases numbered 9, after V lost 1 base and J lost 9 bases. This CDR3 spans 14 amino acids. CDR1 is SGDLS and CDR2 is YYNGEE in the germline V gene. The CDR3 here is CASSVSDDAGAQYF. CDR3 coding DNA: TGTGCCAGCAGCGTATCCGACGACGCGGGGGCCCAGTACTTC.

The chain combines TRBV19 with TRBJ1-2, with D possibly matching TRBD1 (5 bases). CDR3 length: 14 amino acids. V lost 5 bases and J lost 2, with 12 bases in between. From germline, CDR1 is LNHDA and CDR2 SQIVND (reference sequence). The CDR3 protein is CASSPDSQNYGYTF. The CDR3 DNA reads TGTGCCAGTAGTCCCGACAGCCAGAACTATGGCTACACCTTC.

The rearrangement links TRBV10-2 to TRBJ2-1, with 9 nucleotides matching TRBD2. CDR1 and CDR2 (germline): WSHSY, SAAADI. V was clipped by 6 bases and J by 7 bases; unmatched bases: 19. This CDR3 has 18 residues. The CDR3 reads CASSALEGSSGIGNEQFF. CDR3 bases: TGCGCCAGCAGCGCCCTAGAGGGGTCTAGCGGGATAGGAAATGAGCAGTTCTTC.

CDR3 DNA: TGTGCCAGCAGTCGGCGGACAGGGGCCTACGAGCAGTACTTC. Translated: CASSRRTGAYEQYF. This chain joins TRBV6-5 and TRBJ2-7; 9 nucleotides line up with TRBD1. The trim removed 5 bases at V and 2 bases at J, leaving 4 bases unmatched. This CDR3 is 14 amino acids long. The germline gives CDR1 MNHEY, CDR2 SVGAGI.

This rearrangement joins TRBV2 to TRBJ2-7; D call uncertain. Germline V CDR1 and CDR2: SNHLY, FYNNEI. The CDR3 has 13 amino acids. V shed 2 bases and J shed 3 bases, with 8 bases lying between them. CDR3 bases: TGTGCCAGCAGTGAATCCCCCAGCTACGAGCAGTACTTC. This sequence encodes CASSESPSYEQYF.

The chain has TRBV28 and TRBJ2-7, with D possibly being TRBD1 (5 bases). V lost 11 bases to trimming and J lost 2 bases, with 19 bases between them. The CDR3 loop spans 14 amino acids. In germline, CDR1 is MDHEN, CDR2 SYDVKM. CDR3 loop: CAGAALDSPYEQYF. In nucleotides, the CDR3 is TGTGCCGGGGCAGCGTTGGATAGTCCCTACGAGCAGTACTTC.